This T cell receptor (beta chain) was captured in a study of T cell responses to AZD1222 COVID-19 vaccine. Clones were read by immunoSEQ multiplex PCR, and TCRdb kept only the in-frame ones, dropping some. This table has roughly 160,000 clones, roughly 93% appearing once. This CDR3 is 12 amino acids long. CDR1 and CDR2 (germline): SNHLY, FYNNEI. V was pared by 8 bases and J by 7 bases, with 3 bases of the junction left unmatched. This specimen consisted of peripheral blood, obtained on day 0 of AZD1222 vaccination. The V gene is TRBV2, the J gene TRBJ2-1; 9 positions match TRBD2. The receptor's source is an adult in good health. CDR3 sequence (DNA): TGTGCCAGCCGACTAGCGGAAAATGAGCAGTTCTTC. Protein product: CASRLAENEQFF. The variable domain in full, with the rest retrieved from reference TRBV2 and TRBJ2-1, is EPEVTQTPSHQVTQMGQEVILRCVPISNHLYFYWYRQILGQKVEFLVSFYNNEISEKSEIFDDQFSVERPDGSNFTLKIRSTKLEDSAMYFCASRLAENEQFFGPGTRLTVL.